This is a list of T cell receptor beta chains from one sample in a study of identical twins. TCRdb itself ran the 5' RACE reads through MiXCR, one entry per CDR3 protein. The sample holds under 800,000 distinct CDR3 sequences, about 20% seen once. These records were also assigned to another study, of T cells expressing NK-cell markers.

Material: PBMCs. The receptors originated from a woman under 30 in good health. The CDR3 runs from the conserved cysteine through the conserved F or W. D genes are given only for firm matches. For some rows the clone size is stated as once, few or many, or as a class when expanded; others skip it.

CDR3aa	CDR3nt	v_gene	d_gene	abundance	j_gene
CASSLVITQETQYF	TGTGCCAGCAGCTTAGTCATCACCCAAGAGACCCAGTACTTC	TRBV7-2	NA	many	TRBJ2-5
CATIVPDRETQYF	TGCGCCACCATAGTGCCCGACAGGGAGACCCAGTACTTC	TRBV10-2	NA	few	TRBJ2-5
CASSLGLEGSWKYF	TGTGCCAGCAGTTTAGGACTAGAGGGATCTTGGAAGTATTTT	TRBV12-3/TRBV12-4	NA	few	TRBJ2-3
CSARDSRGPTGELFF	TGCAGTGCTAGAGATTCGCGGGGCCCCACCGGGGAGCTGTTTTTT	TRBV20-1	NA	NA	TRBJ2-2
CAIRKRSTDTQYF	TGTGCCATCCGTAAGCGAAGCACAGATACGCAGTATTTT	TRBV10-3	NA	few	TRBJ2-3
CASSVAYRGNQPQHF	TGTGCCAGCAGCGTAGCTTACAGGGGCAATCAGCCCCAGCATTTT	TRBV9	NA	many	TRBJ1-5
CASSVPGQGRGYTF	TGTGCCAGCAGCGTACCGGGACAGGGGCGAGGCTACACCTTC	TRBV6-1	TRBD1	NA	TRBJ1-2
CASSLVGGGEEQYF	TGTGCCAGCAGTTTAGTAGGGGGAGGCGAGGAGCAGTACTTC	TRBV27	NA	NA	TRBJ2-7
CAISDAQEGFTGANVLTF	TGTGCCATCAGTGACGCGCAGGAGGGCTTTACTGGGGCCAACGTCCTGACTTTC	TRBV10-3	NA	few	TRBJ2-6
CASSLVDRVEAFF	TGTGCCAGCAGCTTGGTGGACAGGGTTGAAGCTTTCTTT	TRBV5-8	TRBD1	NA	TRBJ1-1
CASSSGQGYGYTF	TGTGCCAGCAGCTCGGGACAGGGATATGGCTACACCTTC	TRBV7-2	TRBD1	many	TRBJ1-2
CASSLSGQVDTQYF	TGTGCCAGCAGTTTATCTGGGCAGGTGGATACGCAGTATTTT	TRBV12-3/TRBV12-4	NA	few	TRBJ2-3
CASSFRRAGVWVTDTQYF	TGTGCCAGCAGTTTCCGGAGAGCGGGGGTCTGGGTTACAGATACGCAGTATTTT	TRBV12-3/TRBV12-4	TRBD2	few	TRBJ2-3
CASRVQGRPYEQYF	TGTGCCAGCAGGGTTCAGGGGCGGCCCTACGAGCAGTACTTC	TRBV12-3/TRBV12-4	NA	NA	TRBJ2-7
CASSPGPQNDQPQHF	TGTGCCAGCAGCCCCGGTCCCCAGAACGATCAGCCCCAGCATTTT	TRBV9	NA	many	TRBJ1-5
CASSQASEQFF	TGCGCCAGCAGCCAAGCGAGTGAGCAGTTCTTC	TRBV4-3	NA	many	TRBJ2-1
CASSLEAGILYNEQFF	TGCGCCAGCAGCTTGGAAGCGGGTATACTCTACAATGAGCAGTTCTTC	TRBV5-1	NA	NA	TRBJ2-1
CASSSPGGPDTQYF	TGTGCCAGCAGTTCTCCCGGGGGGCCAGATACGCAGTATTTT	TRBV6-5	NA	few	TRBJ2-3
CSARRKREGFYEQYF	TGCAGTGCTAGAAGGAAGCGGGAGGGCTTCTACGAGCAGTACTTC	TRBV20-1	TRBD2	few	TRBJ2-7
CASGLTVTYEQYF	TGTGCTAGTGGTTTGACAGTAACCTACGAGCAGTACTTC	TRBV12-5	NA	NA	TRBJ2-7
CASSRTGMKQFF	TGTGCCAGCAGCCGAACAGGGATGAAGCAGTTCTTC	TRBV6-4	NA	few	TRBJ2-1
CASSYLIEQFF	TGTGCCAGCAGTTACCTAATTGAGCAGTTCTTC	TRBV6-2/TRBV6-3	NA	NA	TRBJ2-1
CSARPSGGPTDTQYF	TGCAGTGCTAGACCTAGCGGGGGGCCCACAGATACGCAGTATTTT	TRBV20-1	TRBD2	few	TRBJ2-3
CSAARLYNEQFF	TGCAGTGCTGCCCGACTGTACAATGAGCAGTTCTTC	TRBV20-1	NA	many	TRBJ2-1
CASSYSRRNSYNEQFF	TGTGCCAGCAGTTACTCGCGCAGAAACTCCTACAATGAGCAGTTCTTC	TRBV6-2/TRBV6-3	NA	NA	TRBJ2-1
CASSLLEGHSYEQYF	TGTGCCAGCAGTTTATTAGAGGGTCACTCCTACGAGCAGTACTTC	TRBV12-3/TRBV12-4	NA	few	TRBJ2-7
CASSSGQGGTGNSPLHF	TGCGCCAGCAGCTCCGGACAGGGTGGGACCGGGAATTCACCCCTCCACTTT	TRBV5-1	TRBD1	once	TRBJ1-6
CASRRRDKNYGYTF	TGTGCCAGCAGACGACGGGACAAGAACTATGGCTACACCTTC	TRBV12-3/TRBV12-4	NA	many	TRBJ1-2
CASSFPGLPYNEQFF	TGTGCCAGCAGTTTCCCGGGTTTGCCCTACAATGAGCAGTTCTTC	TRBV12-3/TRBV12-4	NA	NA	TRBJ2-1
CASSYRERANEQFF	TGTGCCAGCAGTTACCGCGAGCGGGCGAATGAGCAGTTCTTC	TRBV6-2/TRBV6-3	NA	NA	TRBJ2-1
CSGKGIAAFYNEQFF	TGCAGCGGAAAGGGGATAGCGGCTTTCTACAATGAGCAGTTCTTC	TRBV29-1	NA	NA	TRBJ2-1
CASSLGNIRYNEQFF	TGTGCCAGCAGCCTAGGGAATATACGGTACAATGAGCAGTTCTTC	TRBV5-6	NA	NA	TRBJ2-1
CATRPGRFSYNEQFF	TGTGCCACCAGGCCTGGCAGGTTCTCCTACAATGAGCAGTTCTTC	TRBV15	NA	NA	TRBJ2-1
CASSVGRNEQFF	TGTGCCAGCAGCGTAGGCCGCAATGAGCAGTTCTTC	TRBV9	NA	NA	TRBJ2-1
CASSLLKAYEQYF	TGCGCCAGCAGCTTGTTAAAGGCCTACGAGCAGTACTTC	TRBV5-1	NA	many	TRBJ2-7
CASSFYEDLNTIYF	TGTGCCAGCAGTTTTTACGAGGATTTGAACACCATATATTTT	TRBV12-3/TRBV12-4	NA	NA	TRBJ1-3
CSVTLIQGDNQPQHF	TGCAGCGTGACCCTCATCCAGGGAGACAATCAGCCCCAGCATTTT	TRBV29-1	NA	many	TRBJ1-5
CASSYSTPRENEQFF	TGTGCCAGCAGTTACTCGACGCCAAGGGAGAATGAGCAGTTCTTC	TRBV6-5	NA	NA	TRBJ2-1
CSAKGFMNTEAFF	TGCAGTGCAAAAGGATTCATGAACACTGAAGCTTTCTTT	TRBV20-1	NA	few	TRBJ1-1
CASSSGPSGGETQYF	TGTGCCAGCAGCTCGGGCCCTTCCGGGGGAGAGACCCAGTACTTC	TRBV7-2	NA	few	TRBJ2-5
CASSPPGHTNTGELFF	TGCGCCAGCAGCCCCCCGGGACATACGAACACCGGGGAGCTGTTTTTT	TRBV5-1	NA	NA	TRBJ2-2
CATSDPAGAGNEQFF	TGTGCCACCAGTGATCCAGCGGGAGCGGGGAATGAGCAGTTCTTC	TRBV24-1	TRBD2	NA	TRBJ2-1
CASSPDRGKRNYGYTF	TGTGCCAGCAGTCCTGACAGGGGGAAACGGAACTATGGCTACACCTTC	TRBV6-1	TRBD1	NA	TRBJ1-2
CASRYRVENEQYF	TGTGCCAGCAGGTACAGGGTCGAGAACGAGCAGTACTTC	TRBV11-2	NA	NA	TRBJ2-7
CASSFYRGRHNEQFF	TGTGCCAGCAGCTTCTACCGGGGGCGTCACAATGAGCAGTTCTTC	TRBV5-6	NA	NA	TRBJ2-1
CASDSHGVNTGELFF	TGTGCCAGCGATTCCCACGGAGTGAACACCGGGGAGCTGTTTTTT	TRBV12-3/TRBV12-4	NA	NA	TRBJ2-2